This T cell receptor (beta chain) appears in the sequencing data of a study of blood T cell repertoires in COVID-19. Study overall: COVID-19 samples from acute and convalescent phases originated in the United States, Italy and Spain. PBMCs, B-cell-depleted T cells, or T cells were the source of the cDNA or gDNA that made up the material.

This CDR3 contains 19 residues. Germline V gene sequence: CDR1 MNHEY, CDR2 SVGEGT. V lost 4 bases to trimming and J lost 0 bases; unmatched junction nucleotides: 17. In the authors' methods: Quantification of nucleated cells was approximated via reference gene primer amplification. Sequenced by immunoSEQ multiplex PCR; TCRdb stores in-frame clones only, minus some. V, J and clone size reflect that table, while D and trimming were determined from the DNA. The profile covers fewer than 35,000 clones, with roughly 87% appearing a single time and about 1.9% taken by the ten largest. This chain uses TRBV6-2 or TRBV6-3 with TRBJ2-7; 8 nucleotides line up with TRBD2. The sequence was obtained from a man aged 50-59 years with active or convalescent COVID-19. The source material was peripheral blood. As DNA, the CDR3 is TGTGCCAGCAGTTTCCTTTTTGATAGCGGGAAGTCCTTCTCCTACGAGCAGTACTTC. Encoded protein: CASSFLFDSGKSFSYEQYF.